The source of this T cell receptor (beta chain) is a study of blood T cell repertoires in COVID-19. Study in general: COVID-19 samples collected from the United States, Italy and Spain covered acute and convalescent phases. Nucleic acid was either cDNA or gDNA, and it came from T cells, B-cell-depleted T cells, or PBMCs.

The CDR3 has 17 amino acids. Clones were sequenced by immunoSEQ multiplex PCR, and TCRdb holds only the in-frame ones, with some missing. The sample yields around 140,000 clones, about 87% seen once. The table lists this clone with a count of one. The receptor comes from a woman aged 45 to 65 with acute or convalescent COVID-19. The rearrangement joins TRBV21-1 to TRBJ1-5. TRBV21-1 is listed as a pseudogene. Source material: peripheral blood. Here the CDR3 reads CASSKGAPREGNQPQHF. The CDR3 bases are TGTGCCAGCAGCAAAGGAGCCCCACGGGAGGGCAATCAGCCCCAGCATTTT.